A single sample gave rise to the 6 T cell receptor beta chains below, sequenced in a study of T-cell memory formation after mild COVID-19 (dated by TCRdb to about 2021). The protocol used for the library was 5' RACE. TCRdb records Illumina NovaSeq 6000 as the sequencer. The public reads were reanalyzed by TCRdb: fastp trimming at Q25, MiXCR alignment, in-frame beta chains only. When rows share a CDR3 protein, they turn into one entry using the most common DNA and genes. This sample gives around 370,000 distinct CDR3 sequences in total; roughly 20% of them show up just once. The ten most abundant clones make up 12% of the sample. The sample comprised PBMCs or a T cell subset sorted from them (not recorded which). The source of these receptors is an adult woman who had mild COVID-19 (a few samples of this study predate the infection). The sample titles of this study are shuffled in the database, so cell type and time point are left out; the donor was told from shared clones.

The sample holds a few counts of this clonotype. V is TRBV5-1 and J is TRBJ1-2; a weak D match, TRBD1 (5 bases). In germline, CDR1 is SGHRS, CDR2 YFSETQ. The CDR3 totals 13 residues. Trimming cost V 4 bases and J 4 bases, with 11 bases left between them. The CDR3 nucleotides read TGCGCCAGCAGCCCGACAGATTTCTATGGCTACACCTTC. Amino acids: CASSPTDFYGYTF.

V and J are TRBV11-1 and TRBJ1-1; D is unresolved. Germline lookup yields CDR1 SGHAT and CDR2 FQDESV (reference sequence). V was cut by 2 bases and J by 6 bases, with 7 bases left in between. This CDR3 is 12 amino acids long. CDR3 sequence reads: CASSLMGSEAFF. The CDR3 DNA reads TGTGCCAGCAGCTTAATGGGTTCTGAAGCTTTCTTT.

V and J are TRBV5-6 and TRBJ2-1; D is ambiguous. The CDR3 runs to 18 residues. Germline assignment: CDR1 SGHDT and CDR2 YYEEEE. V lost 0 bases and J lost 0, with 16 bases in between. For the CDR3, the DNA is TGTGCCAGCAGCTTGGTGAACCCATGGGCACGCTCCTACAATGAGCAGTTCTTC. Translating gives CASSLVNPWARSYNEQFF.

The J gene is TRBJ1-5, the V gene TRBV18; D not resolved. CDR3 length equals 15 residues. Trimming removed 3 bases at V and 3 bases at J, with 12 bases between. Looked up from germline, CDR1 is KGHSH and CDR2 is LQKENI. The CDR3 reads CASSPSGLNNQPQHF. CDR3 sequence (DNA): TGTGCCAGCTCACCGTCGGGGTTGAACAATCAGCCCCAGCATTTT.

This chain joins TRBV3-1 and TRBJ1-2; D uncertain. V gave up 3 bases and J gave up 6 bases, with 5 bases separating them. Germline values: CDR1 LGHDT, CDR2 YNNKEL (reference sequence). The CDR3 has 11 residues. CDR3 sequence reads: CASSQSHGYTF. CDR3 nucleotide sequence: TGTGCCAGCAGCCAGTCGCATGGCTACACCTTC. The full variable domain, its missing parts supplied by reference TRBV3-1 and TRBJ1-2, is DTAVSQTPKYLVTQMGNDKSIKCEQNLGHDTMYWYKQDSKKFLKIMFSYNNKELIINETVPNRFSPKSPDKAHLNLHINSLELGDSAVYFCASSQSHGYTFGSGTRLTVV.

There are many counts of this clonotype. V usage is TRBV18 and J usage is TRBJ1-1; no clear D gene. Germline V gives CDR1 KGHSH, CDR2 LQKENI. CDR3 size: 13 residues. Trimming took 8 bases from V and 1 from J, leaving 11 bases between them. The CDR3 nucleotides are TGTGCCAGCAGCCCCCGAGGGAACACTGAAGCTTTCTTT. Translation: CASSPRGNTEAFF.